This T cell receptor beta chain was sequenced in a study of T cell repertoires and HLA-DP antigens. Using immunoSEQ multiplex PCR, the repertoire was profiled, and TCRdb retains in-frame clones only, with some absent. Here the sample spans almost 90,000 clones, about nine tenths being singletons. The CDR3 is 11 amino acids. V was pared by 6 bases and J by 11 bases, with 13 bases between. Germline V CDR1 and CDR2: MDHEN, SYDVKM. Regarding this clone: Its antigen is unknown.

This clonotype was obtained from a man in his fifties or sixties in good health and CMV-seronegative. Material for sequencing was CD4+ T cells from PBMCs. The J gene is TRBJ1-1, the V gene TRBV28; the D gene is possibly TRBD1 (5 bases). For the CDR3, the DNA is TGTGCCAGCAGGGCGGACACCCGGGCTTTCTTT. Translated, it gives CASRADTRAFF.